This is a list of T cell receptor beta chains from one sample in a study of response to subunit inactivated influenza vaccine. TCRdb processed the RT-PCR reads anew with MiXCR; each CDR3 protein has one entry. The sample holds roughly 550,000 distinct CDR3 sequences, around a quarter seen once. Separately, the same data were catalogued under a study of T cells expressing NK-cell markers.

Sequences were derived from CD4+ T cells sorted from PBMCs, sampled approximately 13 days after vaccination. These receptors were collected from a man between 50 and 59 years old who received an inactivated influenza vaccine. Each CDR3 is given with its conserved first and last residue. D genes are given only for firm matches. Some rows have no size entry. The others give once, few or many, or a class for an expanded clone.

v_call	j_call	clone_size	d_call	cdr3_aa	cdr3_nt
TRBV14	TRBJ2-5	many	.	CASSQGGRETQYF	TGTGCCAGCAGCCAGGGTGGTCGGGAGACCCAGTACTTC
TRBV10-3	TRBJ2-7	.	TRBD2	CAISPGTSGSRRYF	TGTGCCATCAGTCCCGGGACTAGCGGGAGTAGGAGGTACTTC
TRBV29-1	TRBJ2-5	few	.	CSVVGFGETQYF	TGCAGCGTTGTCGGGTTTGGAGAGACCCAGTACTTC
TRBV6-1	TRBJ2-7	.	TRBD2	CASSSGGASYEQYF	TGTGCCAGCAGCAGCGGGGGCGCCTCCTACGAGCAGTACTTC
TRBV7-2	TRBJ2-7	few	.	CASSLGRKYEQYF	TGTGCCAGCAGCTTAGGACGGAAATACGAGCAGTACTTC
TRBV20-1	TRBJ1-2	many	.	CSASRGYGYTF	TGCAGTGCTAGCCGGGGGTATGGCTACACCTTC
TRBV6-2/TRBV6-3	TRBJ2-7	.	.	CASSYGLDGEQYF	TGTGCCAGCAGTTACGGATTAGACGGGGAGCAGTACTTC
TRBV7-8	TRBJ1-2	many	.	CASSFQPHNYGYTF	TGTGCCAGCAGCTTCCAACCCCATAACTATGGCTACACCTTC
TRBV5-1	TRBJ1-2	many	.	CASSFGSDASGYTF	TGCGCCAGCAGCTTCGGGTCGGACGCCAGCGGCTACACCTTC
TRBV5-1	TRBJ1-4	few	TRBD1	CASSPSTGGGEKLFF	TGCGCCAGCAGCCCTTCGACAGGGGGCGGCGAAAAACTGTTTTTT
TRBV20-1	TRBJ2-7	few	.	CSATGRQNTYEQYF	TGCAGTGCTACTGGGAGGCAGAACACCTACGAGCAGTACTTC
TRBV5-1	TRBJ1-4	few	.	CASSLASSNEKLFF	TGCGCCAGCAGCTTGGCCTCCTCGAATGAAAAACTGTTTTTT
TRBV28	TRBJ2-1	.	TRBD2	CASSSFLGLAEIEQFF	TGTGCCAGCAGTTCTTTCCTGGGACTAGCGGAGATTGAGCAGTTCTTC
TRBV6-5	TRBJ2-7	many	.	CASSGGAYEQYF	TGTGCCAGCAGTGGCGGGGCCTACGAGCAGTACTTC
TRBV4-1	TRBJ2-7	.	.	CASSQEDQIPYEQYF	TGCGCCAGCAGCCAAGAGGATCAGATTCCCTACGAGCAGTACTTC
TRBV6-1	TRBJ1-3	.	.	CASKAGVAGNTIYF	TGTGCCAGCAAGGCCGGGGTCGCTGGAAACACCATATATTTT
TRBV20-1	TRBJ2-1	few	TRBD2	CSVWTSLISYNEQFF	TGCAGTGTTTGGACTAGCTTAATCTCTTACAATGAGCAGTTCTTC
TRBV20-1	TRBJ2-1	few	TRBD2	CSARPIAGGSISYNEQFF	TGCAGTGCTAGACCAATAGCGGGAGGGTCTATCTCCTACAATGAGCAGTTCTTC
TRBV30	TRBJ2-7	.	.	CAWSGAHEQYF	TGTGCCTGGTCGGGGGCTCACGAGCAGTACTTC
TRBV11-3	TRBJ2-2	.	TRBD2	CASSQGTSGSHGELFF	TGTGCCAGCAGCCAGGGGACTAGCGGGAGTCACGGGGAGCTGTTTTTT
TRBV29-1	TRBJ2-7	few	.	CSVEVGTYEQYF	TGCAGCGTTGAAGTCGGGACATACGAGCAGTACTTC
TRBV6-9	TRBJ1-2	.	TRBD1	CASITSGGRYDGYTF	TGTGCCAGCATCACCTCAGGGGGCCGGTACGATGGCTACACCTTC
TRBV12-3/TRBV12-4	TRBJ2-3	once	.	CASSFGGLITDTQYF	TGTGCCAGCAGTTTCGGCGGACTCATCACAGATACGCAGTATTTT
TRBV15	TRBJ2-1	few	.	CATSPRLGSYNEQFF	TGTGCCACCAGCCCCCGCCTAGGGTCCTACAATGAGCAGTTCTTC
TRBV12-3/TRBV12-4	TRBJ1-1	few	.	CASSLMWRDTEAFF	TGTGCCAGCAGTTTGATGTGGAGGGACACTGAAGCTTTCTTT
TRBV13	TRBJ2-2	few	TRBD2	CASSKPLAGRFTGELFF	TGTGCCAGCAGCAAACCACTAGCGGGAAGGTTCACCGGGGAGCTGTTTTTT
TRBV7-9	TRBJ2-1	few	.	CASSLELDYNEQFF	TGTGCCAGCAGCTTAGAATTAGACTACAATGAGCAGTTCTTC
TRBV6-2/TRBV6-3	TRBJ2-7	few	TRBD2	CASSYPTSTGLASSSEQYF	TGTGCCAGCAGTTACCCAACGTCCACGGGACTAGCGTCTTCGTCCGAGCAGTACTTC
TRBV19	TRBJ2-1	few	.	CASSTSPSSYNEQFF	TGTGCCAGTAGTACCTCCCCCAGCTCCTACAATGAGCAGTTCTTC
TRBV7-2	TRBJ2-3	.	.	CASSFWGYRTDTQYF	TGTGCCAGCAGCTTTTGGGGTTACCGCACAGATACGCAGTATTTT
TRBV3-1	TRBJ2-6	.	TRBD2	CASSQERWALPGGQSVLTF	TGTGCCAGCAGCCAAGAGAGATGGGCCCTTCCGGGGGGTCAAAGCGTCCTGACTTTC
TRBV12-3/TRBV12-4	TRBJ2-7	.	.	CASGVGYYEQYF	TGTGCCAGCGGGGTGGGGTACTACGAGCAGTACTTC
TRBV20-1	TRBJ2-3	.	.	CSARRGTYTDTQYF	TGCAGTGCTAGGAGGGGGACTTACACAGATACGCAGTATTTT